The next 32 T cell receptor beta chains were all read from a single sample in a study of identical twins. MiXCR, applied by TCRdb to the 5' RACE reads, yields one record per CDR3 protein. The data contain hundreds of thousands of distinct CDR3 sequences, about 18% of them singletons. Separately, the same data were catalogued under a study of T cells expressing NK-cell markers.

Sequenced: PBMCs. All receptors come from a woman in her late teens or twenties in good health.

V is TRBV11-2 and J is TRBJ2-7; D unresolved. Germline V gene sequence: CDR1 SGHAT, CDR2 FQNNGV. V was trimmed by 0 bases and J by 2 bases, leaving 17 bases between them. The CDR3 totals 17 residues. The CDR3 loop is CASSLERVGRRTYEQYF. The CDR3 DNA follows: TGTGCCAGCAGCTTAGAACGGGTAGGCAGACGCACCTACGAGCAGTACTTC.

This clonotype has a handful of counts. The chain uses TRBV30 and TRBJ2-7, with D perhaps matching TRBD1 (6 bases). The CDR3 runs to 15 residues. Trimming left V 2 bases short and J 1 base short, with 15 bases between. Germline V lookup: CDR1 GTSNPN, CDR2 SVGIG (reference sequence). Here the CDR3 DNA reads TGTGCCTGGAGTCCAGGACAGTGGCGATCCTACGAGCAGTACTTC. It codes for CAWSPGQWRSYEQYF.

V and J are TRBV12-3 or TRBV12-4 and TRBJ2-7; D may be TRBD1 or TRBD2 (5 bases each). This CDR3 spans 12 amino acids. V lost 4 bases, J lost 11 bases, and 15 bases lay in between. The CDR3 region has the DNA TGTGCCAGCAGTTCAAACCAGGGAGACGAGTACTTC. Residues: CASSSNQGDEYF.

This clonotype was detected a few times. The chain couples TRBV4-1 to TRBJ2-7; possibly TRBD2 for D (5 bases). V lost 1 base to trimming and J lost 2 bases, with 15 bases between them. This CDR3 comprises 16 residues. The germline gives CDR1 MGHRA, CDR2 YSYEKL. The CDR3 is CASSQGYAGHTYEQYF. The CDR3 coding sequence is TGCGCCAGCAGCCAAGGATATGCGGGTCACACCTACGAGCAGTACTTC.

The chain recombines TRBV12-3 or TRBV12-4 with TRBJ2-3, with TRBD2 matching over 16 bases. The CDR3 spans 19 residues. The V segment lost 8 bases and the J segment 5 bases; nucleotides outside the gene matches: 16. The CDR3 is CASGSQPGTSGGAVDTQYF. CDR3 bases: TGTGCCAGCGGCTCTCAACCCGGGACTAGCGGGGGGGCCGTAGATACGCAGTATTTT.

This clonotype was detected a few times. This sequence joins TRBV7-9 and TRBJ2-3; D is unclear. This CDR3 is built from 13 residues. V lost 4 bases to trimming and J lost 6 bases, with 11 bases between them. Germline V gene lookup returns CDR1 SEHNR and CDR2 FQNEAQ (reference sequence). CDR3 loop: CASSSMPLDTQYF. The DNA of the CDR3 is TGTGCCAGCAGCTCCATGCCGTTGGATACGCAGTATTTT.

There are a few counts of this clonotype. The V and J genes are TRBV10-3 and TRBJ2-5; maybe TRBD2 (6 bases). This CDR3 is built from 16 residues. Germline CDR1 ENHRY, CDR2 SYGVKD. The V end lost 10 bases, the J end lost 5 bases, and 26 bases lay between the germline ends. The CDR3 protein is CATRSLARGSGETQYF. The CDR3 DNA is TGTGCCACCAGGAGTTTAGCCCGGGGGTCTGGGGAGACCCAGTACTTC.

This rearrangement joins TRBV19 to TRBJ2-3, with D hard to call. Between the trimmed V and J ends, which lost 3 bases and 6 bases, there was a span of 13 bases. Germline V gives CDR1 LNHDA, CDR2 SQIVND (reference sequence). There are 14 residues in the CDR3. The CDR3 reads CASSMWLEWDTQYF. In nucleotides, the CDR3 is TGTGCCAGTAGTATGTGGTTAGAGTGGGATACGCAGTATTTT. Supplemented by reference TRBV19 and TRBJ2-3, the full variable domain reads DGGITQSPKYLFRKEGQNVTLSCEQNLNHDAMYWYRQDPGQGLRLIYYSQIVNDFQKGDIAEGYSVSREKKESFPLTVTSAQKNPTAFYLCASSMWLEWDTQYFGPGTRLTVL.

Worth noting for this clonotype: One end of the junction varies from germline; a read error may be responsible. The V and J genes are TRBV20-1 and TRBJ1-4; D is unresolved. The CDR3 runs 13 residues. Germline values: CDR1 DFQATT, CDR2 SNEGSKA (reference sequence). For the CDR3, the DNA is TGCAGTGCCAGAGTGGGTGGCGATGAAAAACTGTTTTTT. Translated, it gives CSARVGGDEKLFF.

This clonotype has a handful of counts. V gene TRBV14 combines with J gene TRBJ2-1; possible D gene TRBD1, 5 bases. The V gene's germline CDR1 is SGHDN and CDR2 FVKESK. CDR3 size: 15 residues. Trimming cost V 3 bases and J 2 bases, with 11 bases left between them. CDR3 protein: CASSHAGWPYNEQFF. CDR3 DNA sequence: TGTGCCAGCAGCCACGCAGGGTGGCCCTACAATGAGCAGTTCTTC.

J is TRBJ1-3 and V is TRBV12-3 or TRBV12-4; no clear D. V lost 3 bases, J lost 10 bases, and 7 bases lay in between. The CDR3 loop spans 11 amino acids. CDR3 bases: TGTGCCAGCAGTTTTATGGGTACCATATATTTT. Encoded protein: CASSFMGTIYF.

The chain recombines TRBV29-1 with TRBJ2-5, with D possibly being TRBD1 or TRBD2 (6 bases each). CDR3 length: 13 amino acids. Germline V gene sequence: CDR1 SQVTM, CDR2 ANQGSEA. V was clipped by 3 bases and J by 9 bases, with 17 bases between them. In DNA, the CDR3 is TGCAGCGTTGATCTGGGACAAGGGGAGGCCCAGTACTTC. Encoded protein: CSVDLGQGEAQYF.

The CDR3 DNA sequence: TGCGCCAGCACCGTTGCCAACCGAGACAATGAGCAGTTCTTC. It encodes CASTVANRDNEQFF. The gene calls are TRBV5-1 and TRBJ2-1, with D uncertain. CDR1 and CDR2 from the germline V gene are SGHRS and YFSETQ. V lost 6 bases and J lost 5, with 15 bases in between. The CDR3 is made up of 14 amino acids.

The V gene is TRBV5-1, the J gene TRBJ1-5; possibly TRBD1 for D (6 bases). Trimming stripped 4 bases from V and 6 bases from J, with 20 bases between. The CDR3 has 16 residues. Per the germline V gene, CDR1 is SGHRS and CDR2 is YFSETQ. CDR3 residues: CASSERGGTESQPQHF. The CDR3 region has the DNA TGCGCCAGCAGCGAGAGGGGGGGGACGGAGAGTCAGCCCCAGCATTTT.

This clonotype was seen a handful of times. The V gene is TRBV6-5, the J gene TRBJ1-2; unclear D gene. In germline, CDR1 is MNHEY, CDR2 SVGAGI. The V end lost 0 bases, the J end lost 0 bases, and 8 bases lay between the germline ends. The length of the CDR3 is 15 residues. CDR3 protein: CASSYSSVTNYGYTF. The CDR3 DNA follows: TGTGCCAGCAGTTACTCGTCCGTCACTAACTATGGCTACACCTTC.

The rearrangement uses TRBV10-3 and TRBJ1-2; TRBD1 agrees at 7 bases. The junction had 15 bases not matched to a gene; V was cut back by 6 bases and J by 5 bases. Germline V gene data show CDR1 as ENHRY and CDR2 as SYGVKD. The CDR3 sequence is 16 residues long. CDR3 residues: CAIRSAGQATIYGYTF. The CDR3 region has the DNA TGTGCCATCAGGTCGGCAGGACAGGCGACGATTTATGGCTACACCTTC.

V and J are TRBV27 and TRBJ2-3; no definite D call. The CDR3 covers 13 residues. Germline V lookup: CDR1 MNHEY, CDR2 SMNVEV (reference sequence). Deletions cut 3 bases from V and 3 bases from J, with 7 bases between. The CDR3 reads CASSFRETDTQYF. The CDR3 region has the DNA TGTGCCAGCAGTTTCAGAGAAACAGATACGCAGTATTTT.

The chain employs TRBV10-3 and TRBJ2-1; TRBD1 aligns across 9 bases. V gave up 10 bases and J gave up 6 bases; unmatched junction bases: 4. This CDR3 is built from 12 residues. The germline gives CDR1 ENHRY, CDR2 SYGVKD. This CDR3 reads CATQDRGNEQFF. Here the CDR3 DNA reads TGTGCCACCCAGGACAGGGGCAATGAGCAGTTCTTC.

The rearrangement links TRBV7-3 to TRBJ2-6; TRBD2 aligns across 7 bases. The CDR3 has 16 residues. The V segment lost 1 base and the J segment 2 bases; nucleotides outside the gene matches: 2. CDR1 is SGHTA and CDR2 is FQGTGA in the germline V gene. This CDR3 reads CASSLNAGAGANVLTF. DNA of the CDR3: TGTGCCAGCAGCTTAAATGCGGGGGCTGGGGCCAACGTCCTGACTTTC.

This clonotype occurred a few times. The chain is built from TRBV9 and TRBJ2-7; 7 bases line up with TRBD2. The V and J ends lost 1 base and 3 bases, in that order; junction bases with no gene match: 4. There are 14 residues in the CDR3. Germline V CDR1 and CDR2: SGDLS, YYNGEE. The CDR3 here is CASSVWGGSYEQYF. The CDR3 coding sequence is TGTGCCAGCAGCGTATGGGGCGGGAGCTACGAGCAGTACTTC. The full variable domain, in which reference TRBV9 and TRBJ2-7 provide the parts outside the CDR3, is DSGVTQTPKHLITATGQRVTLRCSPRSGDLSVYWYQQSLDQGLQFLIQYYNGEERAKGNILERFSAQQFPDLHSELNLSSLELGDSALYFCASSVWGGSYEQYFGPGTRLTVT.

This clonotype was observed a few times. The chain combines TRBV7-9 with TRBJ1-1; TRBD1 agrees at 7 bases. With 1 base clipped from V and 5 bases from J, the junction kept 10 bases outside the gene matches. Looked up from germline, CDR1 is SEHNR and CDR2 is FQNEAQ (reference sequence). The CDR3 runs to 16 residues. CDR3 nucleotide sequence: TGTGCCAGCAGCTTAGGACAGGGAAAGGTGGGGACTGAAGCTTTCTTT. Translation: CASSLGQGKVGTEAFF.

There are a few counts of this clonotype. The chain employs TRBV4-2 and TRBJ2-3, with D perhaps matching TRBD2 (5 bases). The CDR3 has 16 residues. CDR1 and CDR2 (germline): LGHNA, YNFKEQ. Deletions cut 2 bases from V and 4 bases from J, with 16 bases between. The CDR3 region is CASSQLPTKGADTQYF. CDR3 DNA sequence: TGTGCCAGCAGCCAACTCCCGACTAAGGGCGCAGATACGCAGTATTTT.

This clonotype was seen ten or more times. V and J are TRBV12-3 or TRBV12-4 and TRBJ1-2; D uncertain. Between the trimmed V and J ends, which lost 5 bases and 4 bases, there was a span of 8 bases. The CDR3 spans 12 residues. The DNA of the CDR3 is TGTGCCAGCAGTCCAAGGGTCTATGGCTACACCTTC. Translated: CASSPRVYGYTF.

This clonotype was observed a handful of times. The chain is built from TRBV18 and TRBJ2-7; 9 bases align to TRBD2. The CDR3 is 13 amino acids. Germline V gene data show CDR1 as KGHSH and CDR2 as LQKENI. V lost 2 bases and J lost 5; bases outside the gene matches: 1. The CDR3 here is CASSPGTSNEQYF. CDR3 nucleotides: TGTGCCAGCTCACCAGGGACTAGCAACGAGCAGTACTTC.

This clonotype was picked up many times. The V and J genes are TRBV27 and TRBJ2-7; D unclear. Germline V gives CDR1 MNHEY, CDR2 SMNVEV (reference sequence). The CDR3 spans 14 residues. Between the trimmed V and J ends, which lost 8 bases and 0 bases, there was a span of 14 bases. CDR3 region: CASLHEAASYEQYF. The CDR3 DNA sequence: TGTGCCAGCCTCCATGAGGCCGCCTCCTACGAGCAGTACTTC.

This chain connects TRBV5-1 to TRBJ2-2, with 8 bases fitting TRBD2. This CDR3 contains 14 residues. V lost 7 bases, J lost 3 bases, and 5 bases stayed unmatched. The V gene's germline CDR1 is SGHRS and CDR2 YFSETQ. Written as DNA, the CDR3 is TGCGCCAGCGCGGGGGGCAGCCACACCGGGGAGCTGTTTTTT. Residues: CASAGGSHTGELFF.

There are a few counts of this clonotype. J is TRBJ1-6 and V is TRBV7-2; D gene ambiguous. V was shortened by 1 base and J by 0 bases, with 13 bases between the two germline ends. Germline assignment: CDR1 SGHTA and CDR2 FQGNSA. CDR3 size: 18 residues. Written as DNA, the CDR3 is TGTGCCAGCAGCTTAGGGCAGGAAGCTAGCTCCTATAATTCACCCCTCCACTTT. This codes for CASSLGQEASSYNSPLHF.

This clonotype has a count of ten or more. V and J are TRBV7-2 and TRBJ2-7; D is perhaps TRBD1 (6 bases). This CDR3 contains 14 residues. With 5 bases removed from V and 0 bases from J, the gap between germline ends came to 11 bases. Germline loops: CDR1 SGHTA, CDR2 FQGNSA. This chain's CDR3 is CASSEDRFSYEQYF. The CDR3 nucleotides read TGTGCCAGCAGCGAGGACAGATTCTCCTACGAGCAGTACTTC.

The J gene is TRBJ2-7, the V gene TRBV4-3; 9 nucleotides line up with TRBD2. V trimming: 0 bases; J trimming: 3 bases; junction bases outside the gene matches: 12. The CDR3 covers 18 residues. The germline CDR1 and CDR2 sequences are LGHNA and YSLEER. The CDR3 region is CASSQESLAGLSGYEQYF. CDR3 coding DNA: TGCGCCAGCAGCCAAGAGTCCCTAGCGGGATTATCGGGCTACGAGCAGTACTTC.

This clonotype was counted many times. This rearrangement joins TRBV12-3 or TRBV12-4 to TRBJ1-1, with D uncertain. Trimming cost V 3 bases and J 5 bases, with 10 bases left between them. The CDR3 has 13 residues. The chain's CDR3 is CASSFIFNTEAFF. For the CDR3, the DNA is TGTGCCAGCAGTTTTATTTTTAATACTGAAGCTTTCTTT.

This clonotype turned up a few times. The chain is built from TRBV5-1 and TRBJ2-1; tentative D call: TRBD1 (6 bases). Germline V gives CDR1 SGHRS, CDR2 YFSETQ. V gave up 4 bases and J gave up 4 bases, with 12 bases separating them. CDR3 length: 14 residues. CDR3 residues: CASSKDREYNEQFF. In nucleotides, the CDR3 is TGCGCCAGCAGCAAGGACAGAGAATACAATGAGCAGTTCTTC.

V usage is TRBV6-1 and J usage is TRBJ2-7, with 8 positions matching TRBD1. The CDR3 contains 15 residues. Germline V gene data show CDR1 as MNHNS and CDR2 as SASEGT. The J segment lost 0 bases and the V segment lost 6 bases, leaving 7 bases of the junction unmatched. The CDR3 protein is CASSKTGASSYEQYF. In DNA form, the CDR3 reads TGTGCCAGCAGCAAGACAGGGGCAAGCTCCTACGAGCAGTACTTC.